This T cell receptor beta chain was identified in a study of T cell responses to AZD1222 COVID-19 vaccine. Sequencing used immunoSEQ multiplex PCR; TCRdb keeps in-frame clones, though not all of them. The data contain over 150,000 clones, about 85% of them singletons. The CDR3 is 15 residues long. V was trimmed by 2 bases and J by 2 bases, leaving 7 bases between them. Germline V gene sequence: CDR1 LNHDA, CDR2 SQIVND (reference sequence). The genes are TRBV19 and TRBJ2-6; weak D call: TRBD2 (6 bases). The clonotype comes from an adult in good health. The sample consisted of peripheral blood, taken on day 0 of AZD1222 vaccination. The chain's CDR3 is CASSIWTTGANVLTF. The CDR3 coding sequence is TGTGCCAGTAGTATATGGACTACTGGGGCCAACGTCCTGACTTTC.